These 2 T cell receptor beta chains were all obtained from the same sample, sequenced in a study of shared clonotypes between healthy human individuals. This table comes from immunoSEQ multiplex PCR, and its TCRdb copy is limited to in-frame clones, with some not included. The repertoire includes roughly 500,000 clones, 95% to 97% of them detected once, and about 0.054% sits in the top ten. The specimen sequenced was naive CD4+ T cells sorted from blood. Subset noted: CD45RA+ positively selected. These TCRs come from a woman in her 30s in good health.

The J gene is TRBJ2-1, the V gene TRBV7-9, with D perhaps matching TRBD2 (7 bases). The CDR3 consists of 16 residues. Per germline, CDR1 SEHNR and CDR2 FQNEAQ (reference sequence). V lost 5 bases and J lost 4, with 18 bases in between. The CDR3 loop reads CASSPGEGRGYNEQFF. The CDR3, as DNA: TGTGCCAGCAGCCCAGGGGAGGGGAGGGGATACAATGAGCAGTTCTTC.

The rearrangement links TRBV6-1 to TRBJ1-1, with no clear D. CDR1 MNHNS and CDR2 SASEGT come from the germline V gene. V lost 5 bases to trimming and J lost 5 bases, with 9 bases between them. The CDR3 runs 12 residues. CDR3 sequence (DNA): TGTGCCAGCAGTCCCCAGACTACTGAAGCTTTCTTT. Its protein is CASSPQTTEAFF.